This TCR beta chain emerged from a study of T-cell memory formation after mild COVID-19. Study-wide results and limits: Some clones that responded turned up in pre-infection memory, which suggests that cross-reactive memory joined in. Contracting CD8+ clones were enriched in EMRA, CD4+ mainly in CM and EM.

TCRdb fed the 5' RACE reads into MiXCR, producing one record per CDR3 protein. The table records some 120,000 distinct CDR3 sequences, approximately 5.9% of them present only once. V was cut by 2 bases and J by 4 bases, with 12 bases left in between. The CDR3 is 14 residues long. Looked up from germline, CDR1 is ENHRY and CDR2 is SYGVKD. This clonotype has more than one count but fewer than ten. Its antigen is currently unknown. The specimen was PBMCs or a T cell subset sorted from them (not recorded which). The chain uses TRBV10-3 and TRBJ2-7, with a weak D call TRBD1 (5 bases). The receptor was derived from an adult woman who had mild COVID-19 (a few samples of this study predate the infection). Cell type and time point are not known. CDR3 loop: CAISENRNVYEQYF. The CDR3 nucleotides read TGTGCCATCAGTGAGAACAGGAATGTTTACGAGCAGTACTTC.